This TCR beta chain was identified during a study of identical twins. Template switching added a universal primer site; cDNA carried unique molecular identifiers. From the 5' RACE reads, TCRdb called clonotypes with MiXCR, one entry per CDR3 protein. This sample yields 1.5 million to 2 million distinct CDR3 sequences, of which less than 40% are seen a single time; roughly 0.3% belongs to the top ten. Study-level results: Beta out-of-frame sequences showed weaker excess sharing between twins. In zero-insertion analyses, partial confounding could arise from invariant MAIT and iNKT cells. A lower insertion count was a feature of abundant cord blood beta clonotypes, with no such feature in memory repertoires.

Of note for this clonotype: Its cognate antigen is unknown.

V lost 0 bases and J lost 9; bases outside the gene matches: 9. Germline-derived CDR1 and CDR2 are SGHKS and YYEKEE (reference sequence). The CDR3 length is 14 residues. The TCR sequence derives from a newborn girl in good health. V gene TRBV5-5 combines with J gene TRBJ2-7; 7 bases match TRBD2. Input material: cord blood. The CDR3 protein is CASSLDSGRYVQYF. The CDR3 DNA reads TGTGCCAGCAGCTTGGATTCCGGGAGGTATGTGCAGTACTTC.